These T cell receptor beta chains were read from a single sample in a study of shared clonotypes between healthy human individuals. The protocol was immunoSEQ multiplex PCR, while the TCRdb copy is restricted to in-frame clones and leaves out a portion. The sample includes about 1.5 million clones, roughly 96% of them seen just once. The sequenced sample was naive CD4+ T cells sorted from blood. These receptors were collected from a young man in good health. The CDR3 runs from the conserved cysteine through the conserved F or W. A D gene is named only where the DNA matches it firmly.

cdr3_aa: CASSAGGRGTDTQYF
v_call: TRBV2
d_call: TRBD2
j_call: TRBJ2-3

cdr3_aa: CASTRTGLNTEAFF
v_call: TRBV9
d_call: TRBD1
j_call: TRBJ1-1

cdr3_aa: CASSPPRQGSIEKLFF
v_call: TRBV18
d_call: TRBD1
j_call: TRBJ1-4

cdr3_aa: CASSLIAGVYEQYF
v_call: TRBV5-6
d_call: TRBD2
j_call: TRBJ2-7

cdr3_aa: CASSATGLEQYF
v_call: TRBV7-2
d_call: .
j_call: TRBJ2-7

cdr3_aa: CASSWQEVAKNIQYF
v_call: TRBV28
d_call: .
j_call: TRBJ2-4

cdr3_aa: CASSYGGGRAQHF
v_call: TRBV6-6
d_call: .
j_call: TRBJ1-5

cdr3_aa: CASSLEQSMFF
v_call: TRBV5-1
d_call: .
j_call: TRBJ2-1

cdr3_aa: CASSLEGGGQETQYF
v_call: TRBV5-4
d_call: .
j_call: TRBJ2-5

cdr3_aa: CASSGTGVGEQYF
v_call: TRBV9
d_call: TRBD1
j_call: TRBJ2-7

cdr3_aa: CASSLMSGTSGIYEQYF
v_call: TRBV5-1
d_call: TRBD2
j_call: TRBJ2-7

cdr3_aa: CASKRTGVREQYF
v_call: TRBV5-8
d_call: TRBD1
j_call: TRBJ2-7

cdr3_aa: CASSREGRKHVDTQYF
v_call: TRBV4-2
d_call: .
j_call: TRBJ2-3

cdr3_aa: CASSRRDINEKLFF
v_call: TRBV7-9
d_call: .
j_call: TRBJ1-4

cdr3_aa: CASSFREFSDTQYF
v_call: TRBV5-4
d_call: .
j_call: TRBJ2-3

cdr3_aa: CASSPGRPPFF
v_call: TRBV14
d_call: .
j_call: TRBJ2-1

cdr3_aa: CASERGAAGAYSGANVLTF
v_call: TRBV19
d_call: .
j_call: TRBJ2-6

cdr3_aa: CASSLQRTSSYEQYF
v_call: TRBV19
d_call: .
j_call: TRBJ2-7

cdr3_aa: CASSGISGNTIYF
v_call: TRBV2
d_call: .
j_call: TRBJ1-3

cdr3_aa: CASSNSLVYGYTF
v_call: TRBV6-5
d_call: .
j_call: TRBJ1-2

cdr3_aa: CASSKSGQGTYEQYF
v_call: TRBV19
d_call: TRBD1
j_call: TRBJ2-7

cdr3_aa: CATSREQGGSYEQYF
v_call: TRBV15
d_call: .
j_call: TRBJ2-7

cdr3_aa: CASSSNSGPGNEQFF
v_call: TRBV5-1
d_call: .
j_call: TRBJ2-1

cdr3_aa: CASSASNYEQYF
v_call: TRBV19
d_call: .
j_call: TRBJ2-7

cdr3_aa: CATSSSPGGLADEQYF
v_call: TRBV15
d_call: TRBD2
j_call: TRBJ2-7

cdr3_aa: CAWSHSNSNQPQHF
v_call: TRBV30
d_call: .
j_call: TRBJ1-5

cdr3_aa: CLGTVSGANVLTF
v_call: TRBV19
d_call: .
j_call: TRBJ2-6

cdr3_aa: CASSLRQLNTIYF
v_call: TRBV28
d_call: .
j_call: TRBJ1-3

cdr3_aa: CAWGDGVNEKLFF
v_call: TRBV30
d_call: .
j_call: TRBJ1-4

cdr3_aa: CASSLRVGGEETQYF
v_call: TRBV7-3
d_call: .
j_call: TRBJ2-5